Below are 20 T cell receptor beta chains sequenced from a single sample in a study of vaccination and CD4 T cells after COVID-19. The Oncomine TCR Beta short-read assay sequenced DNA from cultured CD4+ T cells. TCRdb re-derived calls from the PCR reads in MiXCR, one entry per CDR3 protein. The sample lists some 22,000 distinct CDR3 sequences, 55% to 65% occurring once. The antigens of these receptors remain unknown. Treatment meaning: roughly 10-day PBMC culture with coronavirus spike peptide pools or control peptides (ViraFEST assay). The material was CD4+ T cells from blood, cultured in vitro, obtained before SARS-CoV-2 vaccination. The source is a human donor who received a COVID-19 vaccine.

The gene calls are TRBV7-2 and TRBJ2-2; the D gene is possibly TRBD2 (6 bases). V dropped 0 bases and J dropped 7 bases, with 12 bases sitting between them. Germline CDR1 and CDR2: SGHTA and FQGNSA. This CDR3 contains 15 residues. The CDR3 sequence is CASSLAARGGGELFF. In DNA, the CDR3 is TGTGCCAGCAGCTTAGCGGCGCGGGGTGGCGGGGAGCTGTTTTTT.

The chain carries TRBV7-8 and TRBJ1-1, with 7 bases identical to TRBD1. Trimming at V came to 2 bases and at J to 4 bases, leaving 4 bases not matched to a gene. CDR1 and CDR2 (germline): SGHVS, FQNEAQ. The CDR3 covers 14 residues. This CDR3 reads CASSLTGASTEAFF. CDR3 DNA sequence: TGTGCCAGCAGCTTAACAGGGGCGAGCACTGAAGCTTTCTTT.

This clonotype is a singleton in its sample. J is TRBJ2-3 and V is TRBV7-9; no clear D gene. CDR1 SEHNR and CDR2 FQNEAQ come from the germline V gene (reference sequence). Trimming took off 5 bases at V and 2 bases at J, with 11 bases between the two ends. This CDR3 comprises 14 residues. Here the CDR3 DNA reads TGTGCCAGCAGCCGGGCTGGGAACACAGATACGCAGTATTTT. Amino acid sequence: CASSRAGNTDTQYF.

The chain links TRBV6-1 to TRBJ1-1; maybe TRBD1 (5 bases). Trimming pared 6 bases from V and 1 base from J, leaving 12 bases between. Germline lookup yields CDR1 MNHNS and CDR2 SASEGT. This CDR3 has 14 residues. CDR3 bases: TGTGCCAGCAGCCCGCTTGGGGGGAACACTGAAGCTTTCTTT. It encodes CASSPLGGNTEAFF.

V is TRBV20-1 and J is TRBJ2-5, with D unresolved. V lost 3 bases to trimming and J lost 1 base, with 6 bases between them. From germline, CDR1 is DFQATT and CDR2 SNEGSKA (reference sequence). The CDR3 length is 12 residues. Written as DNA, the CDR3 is TGCAGTGCTAGTCCCTCCCAAGAGACCCAGTACTTC. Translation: CSASPSQETQYF.

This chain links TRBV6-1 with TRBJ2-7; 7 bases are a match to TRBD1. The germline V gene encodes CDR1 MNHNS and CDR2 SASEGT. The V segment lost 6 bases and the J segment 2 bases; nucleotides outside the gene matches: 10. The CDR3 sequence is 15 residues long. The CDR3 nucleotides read TGTGCCAGCAGACGCTTCACAGACAGGGCCTACGAGCAGTACTTC. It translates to CASRRFTDRAYEQYF.

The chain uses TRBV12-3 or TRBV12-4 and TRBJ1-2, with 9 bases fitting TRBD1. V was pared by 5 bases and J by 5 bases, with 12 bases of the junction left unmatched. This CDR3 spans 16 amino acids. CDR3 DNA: TGTGCCAGCAGTCCTCGGACAGGGGCGCTCGTTTATGGCTACACCTTC. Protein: CASSPRTGALVYGYTF.

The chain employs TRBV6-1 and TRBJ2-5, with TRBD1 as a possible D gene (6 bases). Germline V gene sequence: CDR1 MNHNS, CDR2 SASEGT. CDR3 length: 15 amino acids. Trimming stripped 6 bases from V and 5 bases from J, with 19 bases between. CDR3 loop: CASSPPNRAWETQYF. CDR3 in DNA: TGTGCCAGCAGCCCCCCGAACAGGGCTTGGGAGACCCAGTACTTC.

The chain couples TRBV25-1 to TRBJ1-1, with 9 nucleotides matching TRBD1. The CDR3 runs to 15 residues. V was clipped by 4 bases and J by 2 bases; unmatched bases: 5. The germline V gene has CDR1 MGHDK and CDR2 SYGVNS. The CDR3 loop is CASSAHRGLNTEAFF. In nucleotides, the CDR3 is TGTGCCAGCAGTGCGCACAGGGGGCTCAACACTGAAGCTTTCTTT.

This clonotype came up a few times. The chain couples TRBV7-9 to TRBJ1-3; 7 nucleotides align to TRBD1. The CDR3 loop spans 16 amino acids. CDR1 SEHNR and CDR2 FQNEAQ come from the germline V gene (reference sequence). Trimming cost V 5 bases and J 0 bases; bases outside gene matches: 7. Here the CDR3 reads CASSPYRGRSGNTIYF. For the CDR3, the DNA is TGTGCCAGCAGCCCTTACAGGGGTCGCTCTGGAAACACCATATATTTT.

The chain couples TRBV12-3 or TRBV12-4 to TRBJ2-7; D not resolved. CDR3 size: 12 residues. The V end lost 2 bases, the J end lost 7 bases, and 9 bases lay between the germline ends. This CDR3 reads CASSLRRLEQYF. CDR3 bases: TGTGCCAGCAGTTTACGCCGATTAGAGCAGTACTTC.

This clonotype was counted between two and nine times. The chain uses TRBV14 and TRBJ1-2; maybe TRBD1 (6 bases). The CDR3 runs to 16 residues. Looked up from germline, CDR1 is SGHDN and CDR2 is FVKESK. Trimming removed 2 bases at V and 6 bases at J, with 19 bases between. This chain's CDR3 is CASSQLTPSTGHGYTF. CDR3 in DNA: TGTGCCAGCAGCCAACTAACCCCCTCCACAGGGCATGGCTACACCTTC.

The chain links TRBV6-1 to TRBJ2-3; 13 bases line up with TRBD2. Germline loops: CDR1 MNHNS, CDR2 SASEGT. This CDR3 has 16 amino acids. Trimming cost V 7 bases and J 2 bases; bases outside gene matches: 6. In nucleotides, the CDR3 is TGTGCCAGCACCGAGACTAGCGGGGGGATCACAGATACGCAGTATTTT. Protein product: CASTETSGGITDTQYF.

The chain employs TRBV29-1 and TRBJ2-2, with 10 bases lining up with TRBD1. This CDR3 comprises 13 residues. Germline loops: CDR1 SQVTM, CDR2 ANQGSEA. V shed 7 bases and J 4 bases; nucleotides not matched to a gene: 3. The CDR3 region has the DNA TGCAGCGCCCGGGACAGGGGCACCGGGGAGCTGTTTTTT. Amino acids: CSARDRGTGELFF.

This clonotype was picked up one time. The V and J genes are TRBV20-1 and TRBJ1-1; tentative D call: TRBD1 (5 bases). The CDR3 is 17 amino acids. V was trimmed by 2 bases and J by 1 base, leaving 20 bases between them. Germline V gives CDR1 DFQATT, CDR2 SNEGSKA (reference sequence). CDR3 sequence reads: CSARRQIGVDANTEAFF. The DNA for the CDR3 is TGCAGTGCTAGAAGACAGATCGGAGTTGATGCGAACACTGAAGCTTTCTTT.

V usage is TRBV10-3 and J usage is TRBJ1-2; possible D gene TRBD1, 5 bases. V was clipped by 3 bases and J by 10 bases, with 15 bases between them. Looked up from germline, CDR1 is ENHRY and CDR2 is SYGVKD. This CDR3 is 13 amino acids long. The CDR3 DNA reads TGTGCCATCAGTGAACATGAGTCAGGGACCTACACCTTC. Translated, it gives CAISEHESGTYTF.

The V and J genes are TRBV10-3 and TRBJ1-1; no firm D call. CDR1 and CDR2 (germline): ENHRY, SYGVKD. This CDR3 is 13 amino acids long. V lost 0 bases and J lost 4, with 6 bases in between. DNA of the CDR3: TGTGCCATCAGTGAGTCGGGGTCCACTGAAGCTTTCTTT. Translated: CAISESGSTEAFF.

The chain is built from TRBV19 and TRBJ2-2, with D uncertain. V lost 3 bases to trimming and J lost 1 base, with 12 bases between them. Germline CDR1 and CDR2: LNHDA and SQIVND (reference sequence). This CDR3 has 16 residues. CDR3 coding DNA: TGTGCCAGTAGTATTCGTAACGGTGAGAACACCGGGGAGCTGTTTTTT. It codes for CASSIRNGENTGELFF.

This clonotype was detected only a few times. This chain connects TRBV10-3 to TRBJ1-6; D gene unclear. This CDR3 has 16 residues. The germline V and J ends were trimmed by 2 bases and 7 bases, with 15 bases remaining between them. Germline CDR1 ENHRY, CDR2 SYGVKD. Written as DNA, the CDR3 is TGTGCCATCAGTGAGAACCCCGCGCGGGCGAATTCACCCCTCCACTTT. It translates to CAISENPARANSPLHF.

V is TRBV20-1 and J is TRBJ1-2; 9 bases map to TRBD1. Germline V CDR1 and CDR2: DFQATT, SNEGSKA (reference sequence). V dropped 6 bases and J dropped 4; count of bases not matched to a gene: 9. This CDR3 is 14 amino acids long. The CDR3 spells CSAPGQGIFYGYTF. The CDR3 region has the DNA TGCAGTGCCCCGGGACAGGGAATATTCTATGGCTACACCTTC.